This T cell receptor (beta chain) was retrieved from a study of spatial heterogeneity in lung cancer. Study-wide context: Available follow-up PBMC samples, collected a median of about two years post-resection, were sequenced. The average count in raw reads for each unique TCR and UMI combination exceeded nine appearances.

TCRdb reprocessed the 5' RACE reads with MiXCR, giving one entry per CDR3 protein. The data hold about 26,000 distinct CDR3 sequences, with approximately 5.4% observed a single time. The time point denotes: blood at routine non-recurrence follow-up after resection. Whole RNA came from tumor, nontumor lung or frozen PBMC and was sequenced without being sorted. This CDR3 is built from 13 residues. Trimming pared 3 bases from V and 7 bases from J, leaving 13 bases between. CDR1 is SGDLS and CDR2 is YYNGEE in the germline V gene. This clonotype was seen many times. Material: PBMCs, obtained at follow-up. V is TRBV9 and J is TRBJ2-5; no clear D. This TCR was recovered from a male donor with early-stage non-small cell lung cancer. The CDR3 DNA follows: TGTGCCAGCAGCGCCCGCTACTTGGGGACCCAGTACTTC. Translating it yields CASSARYLGTQYF.